This TCR beta chain is from a study of cytomegalovirus exposure and HLA in healthy donors. The overall study: The early release's HLA-typed donors yielded 78 million or so unique TCRs.

The study, taken as a whole, reports: A later analysis reportedly found that, within productive TCRs, an Asian-associated ancestry cluster had fewer N-insertions than the mean observed across the 666 donors. When presence/absence was analysed, sequencing depth was taken to be roughly uniform across donors.

A word on this clone: The antigen is undetermined.

The ends were cut back, 2 bases at V and 3 bases at J, with 15 bases in the middle. This CDR3 is built from 15 residues. Germline V gene data show CDR1 as SGHRS and CDR2 as YFSETQ. Amplification used 60 Vbeta primers and 13 Jbeta primers. Data came from immunoSEQ multiplex PCR; TCRdb stores just in-frame clones and leaves some out. The table shows 200,000 to 250,000 clones, with 75% to 90% occurring only once. This clonotype was obtained from a boy aged 2 to 10 in good health and CMV-seronegative. Sample: PBMCs. The rearrangement links TRBV5-1 to TRBJ2-7, with D perhaps matching TRBD2 (5 bases). The CDR3 bases are TGCGCCAGCAGCTTCGGGCATCTGGAGGACTACGAGCAGTACTTC. The encoded protein is CASSFGHLEDYEQYF.